One and the same sample provided the 16 T cell receptor beta chains below, sequenced in a study of identical twins. TCRdb re-analysed the 5' RACE reads in MiXCR, keeping a single row per CDR3 protein. The table shows hundreds of thousands of distinct CDR3 sequences, with about 12% occurring only once. These same data were also listed under a study on yellow fever vaccine responses in identical twins.

The material sequenced was PBMCs. Receptor source: a woman aged 18-35 years in good health.

This clonotype was found a few times. The chain links TRBV20-1 to TRBJ1-6, with 7 bases matching TRBD1. The trim removed 2 bases at V and 5 bases at J, leaving 3 bases unmatched. Germline V gene sequence: CDR1 DFQATT, CDR2 SNEGSKA (reference sequence). The CDR3 extends over 14 amino acids. CDR3 coding DNA: TGCAGTGCTAGAACCCAGGGGGATAATTCACCCCTCCACTTT. As protein: CSARTQGDNSPLHF.

The chain links TRBV25-1 to TRBJ2-1, with 8 bases lining up with TRBD2. This CDR3 contains 17 residues. Looked up from germline, CDR1 is MGHDK and CDR2 is SYGVNS. V trimming: 8 bases; J trimming: 10 bases; junction bases outside the gene matches: 22. Written as DNA, the CDR3 is TGTGCCAGCGAAAGTCGAAGCACAGCGGGAGTCGGGGAGGAGCAGTTCTTC. Translating gives CASESRSTAGVGEEQFF.

This chain uses TRBV12-3 or TRBV12-4 with TRBJ2-2; no reliable D call. Trimming removed 1 base at V and 8 bases at J, with 8 bases between. CDR3 length: 13 amino acids. The CDR3 loop is CASSLEGLGELFF. The CDR3 DNA is TGTGCCAGCAGTTTAGAAGGGTTGGGGGAGCTGTTTTTT.

The J gene is TRBJ1-1, the V gene TRBV7-2; no definite D call. CDR3 length: 13 amino acids. V was clipped by 6 bases and J by 6 bases, with 14 bases between them. In germline, CDR1 is SGHTA, CDR2 FQGNSA. The CDR3: CASRSRSGPEAFF. CDR3 nucleotides: TGTGCCAGCAGGTCCAGGTCCGGGCCTGAAGCTTTCTTT.

This clonotype was observed many times. The genes are TRBV12-3 or TRBV12-4 and TRBJ1-1; TRBD1 agrees at 9 bases. The CDR3 is 14 residues long. J gave up 7 bases and V 6 bases, and 9 bases lay outside the gene matches. The DNA for the CDR3 is TGTGCCAGCAGCTCACAGGGGGCAAGTATTGAAGCTTTCTTT. Encoded protein: CASSSQGASIEAFF.

The chain combines TRBV7-9 with TRBJ2-3, with D perhaps matching TRBD1 or TRBD2 (5 bases each). With 5 bases removed from V and 7 bases from J, the gap between germline ends came to 16 bases. Per germline, CDR1 SEHNR and CDR2 FQNEAQ (reference sequence). The CDR3 consists of 14 residues. The CDR3 reads CASSPGTPAHTQYF. The CDR3 DNA reads TGTGCCAGCAGCCCCGGGACCCCTGCTCATACGCAGTATTTT.

There are a few counts of this clonotype. This chain joins TRBV12-3 or TRBV12-4 and TRBJ2-1; D perhaps matches TRBD1 (5 bases). Trimming removed 6 bases at V and 3 bases at J, with 12 bases between. This CDR3 has 14 amino acids. The CDR3 nucleotides read TGTGCCAGCAGAATGACAGTAAACTACAATGAGCAGTTCTTC. Protein: CASRMTVNYNEQFF.

Only a few counts were recorded for this clonotype. The chain couples TRBV6-2 or TRBV6-3 to TRBJ2-7; tentatively, D is TRBD1 (6 bases). The ends were cut back, 2 bases at V and 0 bases at J, with 8 bases in the middle. This CDR3 region has 14 residues. Germline V gene sequence: CDR1 MNHEY, CDR2 SVGEGT. CDR3 in amino acids: CASSYPDSSYEQYF. CDR3 coding DNA: TGTGCCAGCAGTTACCCGGACAGCTCCTACGAGCAGTACTTC.

The V call is TRBV15, the J call TRBJ2-7; 9 bases agree with TRBD1. This CDR3 has 16 amino acids. After removal of 3 bases from V and 3 bases from J, the junction contained 9 bases not matched to a gene. Germline values: CDR1 LNHNV, CDR2 YYDKDF (reference sequence). The CDR3 reads CATSRLRTGVGYEQYF. The CDR3 nucleotides read TGTGCCACCAGCAGGTTACGGACAGGGGTAGGCTACGAGCAGTACTTC.

The chain links TRBV15 to TRBJ2-3, with 7 bases fitting TRBD2. This CDR3 has 16 amino acids. Germline CDR1 and CDR2: LNHNV and YYDKDF (reference sequence). J lost 2 bases, V lost 0 bases, and 5 bases had no gene match. The CDR3 nucleotides are TGTGCCACCAGCAGAGATGGGGGGGGTTCCACAGATACGCAGTATTTT. Amino acid sequence: CATSRDGGGSTDTQYF.

The chain joins TRBV5-5 to TRBJ2-5, with 7 bases matching TRBD1. This CDR3 is 14 amino acids long. CDR1 and CDR2 from the germline V gene are SGHKS and YYEKEE (reference sequence). Trimming took 4 bases from V and 1 from J; bases not matched to a gene: 4. CDR3 loop: CASSKGQLQETQYF. For the CDR3, the DNA is TGTGCCAGCAGCAAGGGACAGCTCCAAGAGACCCAGTACTTC.

This clonotype was counted a few times. The genes are TRBV20-1 and TRBJ1-6; 7 nucleotides agree with TRBD1. This CDR3 region has 15 residues. Germline CDR1 is DFQATT and CDR2 is SNEGSKA (reference sequence). Trimming at V came to 1 base and at J to 10 bases, leaving 10 bases not matched to a gene. For the CDR3, the DNA is TGCAGTGCTAGAGTGGGGACAGCTAGCGGGTCACCCCTCCACTTT. It yields the protein CSARVGTASGSPLHF.

This rearrangement joins TRBV12-3 or TRBV12-4 to TRBJ2-3; D perhaps matches TRBD2 (5 bases). This CDR3 has 13 residues. V gave up 8 bases and J gave up 2 bases, with 11 bases separating them. The DNA for the CDR3 is TGTGCCAGCGGTTCGGGGAACACAGATACGCAGTATTTT. Its protein product is CASGSGNTDTQYF.

The chain carries TRBV6-1 and TRBJ2-1; no clear D gene. This CDR3 is 14 amino acids long. V shed 7 bases and J shed 6 bases, with 16 bases lying between them. Germline CDR1 and CDR2: MNHNS and SASEGT. As DNA, the CDR3 is TGTGCCAGCACAGAGTCTTGGGCTAGCAATGAGCAGTTCTTC. It is translated as CASTESWASNEQFF.

Details on this clonotype: This sequence may be a read error, since a much larger clone differs from it by one base. The chain couples TRBV12-3 or TRBV12-4 to TRBJ1-1; tentative D call: TRBD1 (5 bases). There are 12 residues in the CDR3. CDR3 residues: CASSRGWTEALF. The DNA of the CDR3 is TGTGCCAGCAGCCGGGGGTGGACTGAAGCTCTCTTT.

This clonotype occurred many times. The rearrangement joins TRBV12-3 or TRBV12-4 to TRBJ2-1; TRBD2 agrees at 12 bases. With V trimmed by 2 bases and J by 8 bases, 4 bases remained unmatched. The CDR3 extends over 15 amino acids. CDR3 amino acids: CASSLRLAGGDEQFF. The CDR3 bases are TGTGCCAGCAGTTTAAGGCTAGCGGGAGGGGATGAGCAGTTCTTC.